This TCR beta chain was recovered during a study of blood T cell repertoires in COVID-19. Assay used: immunoSEQ multiplex PCR; TCRdb lists only in-frame clones, some missing. This table has 200,000 to 300,000 clones, 80% to 90% appearing once. Sample: peripheral blood. The receptor was isolated from a man aged 55 to 70 with acute or convalescent COVID-19.

CDR3 coding DNA: TGTGCCAGCAGTTACGTCGGACTAGCGGGAGGATATGAGCAGTTCTTC. Amino acids: CASSYVGLAGGYEQFF. The gene calls are TRBV6-5 and TRBJ2-1, with 14 bases aligning to TRBD2. Germline V gene data show CDR1 as MNHEY and CDR2 as SVGAGI. CDR3 length: 16 amino acids. V lost 2 bases to trimming and J lost 8 bases; unmatched junction nucleotides: 5.